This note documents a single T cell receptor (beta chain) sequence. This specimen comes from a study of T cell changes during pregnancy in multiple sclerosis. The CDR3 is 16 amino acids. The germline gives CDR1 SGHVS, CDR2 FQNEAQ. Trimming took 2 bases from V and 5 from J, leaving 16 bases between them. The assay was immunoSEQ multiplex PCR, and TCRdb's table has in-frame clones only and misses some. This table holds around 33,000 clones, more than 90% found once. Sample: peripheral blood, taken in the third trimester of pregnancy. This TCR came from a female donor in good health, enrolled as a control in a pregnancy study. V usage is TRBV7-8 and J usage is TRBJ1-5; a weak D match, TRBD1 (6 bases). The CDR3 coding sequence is TGTGCCAGCAGCTTATCCCCCAGGGGAGGGGATCAGCCCCAGCATTTT. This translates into CASSLSPRGGDQPQHF. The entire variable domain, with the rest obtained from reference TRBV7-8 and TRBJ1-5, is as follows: GAGVSQSPRYKVAKRGQDVALRCDPISGHVSLFWYQQALGQGPEFLTYFQNEAQLDKSGLPSDRFFAERPEGSVSTLKIQRTQQEDSAVYLCASSLSPRGGDQPQHFGDGTRLSIL.